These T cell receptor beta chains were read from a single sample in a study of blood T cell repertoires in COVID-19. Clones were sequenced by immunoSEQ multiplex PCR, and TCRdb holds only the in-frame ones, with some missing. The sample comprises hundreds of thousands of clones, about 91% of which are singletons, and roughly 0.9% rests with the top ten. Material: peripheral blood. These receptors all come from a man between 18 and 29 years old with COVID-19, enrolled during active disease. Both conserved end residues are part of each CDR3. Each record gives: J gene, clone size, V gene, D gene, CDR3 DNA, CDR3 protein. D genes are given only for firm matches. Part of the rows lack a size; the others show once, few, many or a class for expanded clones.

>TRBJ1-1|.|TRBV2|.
TGTGCCAGCACCTCCGGACAGAGGAACACTGAAGCTTTCTTT
CASTSGQRNTEAFF
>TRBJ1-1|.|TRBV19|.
TGTGCCAGTAGTACGGGTTACACTGAAGCTTTCTTT
CASSTGYTEAFF
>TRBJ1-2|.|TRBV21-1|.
TGTGCCCCCCCGGTGGGTCCCCGGGGAATAGACTATGGCTACACCTTC
CAPPVGPRGIDYGYTF
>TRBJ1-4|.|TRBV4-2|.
TGTGCCAGCAGCCAAACGGACAGAGAAGAAAAACTGTTTTTT
CASSQTDREEKLFF
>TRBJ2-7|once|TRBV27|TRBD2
TGTGCCAGCAGTTTGACTAGCGGGTACTTGGGGGAGCAGTACTTC
CASSLTSGYLGEQYF
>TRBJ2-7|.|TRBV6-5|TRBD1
TGTGCCAGCAGTTACGGGACAGTCTACGAGCAGTACTTC
CASSYGTVYEQYF
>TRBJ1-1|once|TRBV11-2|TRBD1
TGTGCCAGCAGCTTAGACGCCATCGGACAGGGGGCATACACTGAAGCTTTCTTT
CASSLDAIGQGAYTEAFF
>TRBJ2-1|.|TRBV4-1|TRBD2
TGCGCCAGCAGCCAAGTAGATGGGCGGGGGACCTACAATGAGCAGTTCTTC
CASSQVDGRGTYNEQFF
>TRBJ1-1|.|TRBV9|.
TGTGCCAGCAGCGGGAAGGCCGGGGGGACTGAAGCTTTCTTT
CASSGKAGGTEAFF
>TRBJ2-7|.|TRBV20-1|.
TGCAGTGCTCGGACATCTTACGAGCAGTACTTC
CSARTSYEQYF
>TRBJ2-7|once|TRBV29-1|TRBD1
TGCAGCGGTAATTTTGCTGACACCAAGACAGGGATGGGGTACGAGCAGTACTTC
CSGNFADTKTGMGYEQYF
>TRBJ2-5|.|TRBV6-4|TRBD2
TGTGCCAGCAGGGGACTAGCGGGGGGAGAAGCGATCAAGTACTTC
CASRGLAGGEAIKYF
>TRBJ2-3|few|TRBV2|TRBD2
TGTGCCAGCAGGCCAGCGGGGGGCCCCACAGATACGCAGTATTTT
CASRPAGGPTDTQYF
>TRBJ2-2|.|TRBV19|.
TGTGCCAGTAGTGAGGACATCTTCGCCGGGGAGCTGTTTTTT
CASSEDIFAGELFF
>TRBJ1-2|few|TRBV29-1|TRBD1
TGCAGCGTACCGGGACAGGGGGCTAACTATGGCTACACCTTC
CSVPGQGANYGYTF
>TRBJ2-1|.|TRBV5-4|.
TGTGCCAGCAGCTTGGGGAGCGGCCCATCCTACAATGAGCAGTTCTTC
CASSLGSGPSYNEQFF
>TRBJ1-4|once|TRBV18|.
TGTGCCAGCTCACGGGGACTGGATGAAAAACTGTTTTTT
CASSRGLDEKLFF
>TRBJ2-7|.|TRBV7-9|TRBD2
TGTGCCAGCAGCTCGCGGGAGGGCCTCGACGAGCAGTACTTC
CASSSREGLDEQYF
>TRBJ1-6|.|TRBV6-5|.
TGTGCCAGCAGTTACCCATCGACAGATTTT
CASSYPSTDF
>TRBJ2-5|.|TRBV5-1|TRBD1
TGCGCCAGCAGCTTGGTAGGGACAGGGGATTTCGAGACCCAGTACTTC
CASSLVGTGDFETQYF
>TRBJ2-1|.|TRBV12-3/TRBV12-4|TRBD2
TGTGCCAGCAGTTCGACTAGCGGGAGAGAGTTCTTC
CASSSTSGREFF
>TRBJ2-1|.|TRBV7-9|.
TGTGCCAGCAGCCTAAGTTTAGCGGAGGCCAACAATGAGCAGTTCTTC
CASSLSLAEANNEQFF
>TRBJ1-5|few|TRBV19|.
TGTGCCAGTAGTGTGCTTAGGACAGCCCGCTCGATTAAAAGCAATCAGCCCCAGCATTTT
CASSVLRTARSIKSNQPQHF
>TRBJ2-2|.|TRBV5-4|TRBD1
TGTGCCACACAGGGGTACAGGGGCACCGGGGAGCTGTTTTTT
CATQGYRGTGELFF
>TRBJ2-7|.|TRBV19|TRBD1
TGTGCCAGTAGTCTGGCCGGGACAGGGGGCTACGAGCAGTACTTC
CASSLAGTGGYEQYF
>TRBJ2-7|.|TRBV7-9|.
TGTGCCAGCAGCTTAGCGGGGGCCGCCTACGAGCAGTACTTC
CASSLAGAAYEQYF
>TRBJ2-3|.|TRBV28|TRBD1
TGTGCCAGCAGTTTCGGGGGGACAGGGGCTGGAGATACGCAGTATTTT
CASSFGGTGAGDTQYF
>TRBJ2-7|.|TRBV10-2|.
TGCGCCAGCAGTGAGTTCCTCGAGCAGTACTTC
CASSEFLEQYF
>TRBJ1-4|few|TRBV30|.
TGTGCCTGGAGTGTCCGGGGATGGGCAACTAATGAAAAACTGTTTTTT
CAWSVRGWATNEKLFF
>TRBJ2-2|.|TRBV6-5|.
TGTGCCAGCAGTTACTCGGGCCTGTTAAAGGAGCTGTTTTTT
CASSYSGLLKELFF
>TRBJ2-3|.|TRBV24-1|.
TGTGCCACCAGTGATTGGAGTGATACGCAGTATTTT
CATSDWSDTQYF
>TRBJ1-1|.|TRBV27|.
TGTGCCAGCTACCCTTATAACAGGGAAGCTGAAGCTTTCTTT
CASYPYNREAEAFF
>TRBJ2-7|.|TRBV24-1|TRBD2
TGTGCCACCGCCGAGAGGGGCGGGGGACGTTCTGGCGAGCAGTACTTC
CATAERGGGRSGEQYF
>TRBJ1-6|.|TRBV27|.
TGTGCCAGCAGTTTGGTAGATAATTCACCCCTCCACTTT
CASSLVDNSPLHF
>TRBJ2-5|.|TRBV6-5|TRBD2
TGTGCCAGCAGTAGGTCGGGAGGGGGGGAGACCCAGTACTTC
CASSRSGGGETQYF
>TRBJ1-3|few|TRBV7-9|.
TGTGCCAGCAGCACCGGACAGAAACCCTCTGGAAACACCATATATTTT
CASSTGQKPSGNTIYF